Below, one T cell receptor (beta chain) is given with its context. Its antigen is not known. This PCR relied on a set of 60 Vbeta primers and 13 Jbeta primers. Here immunoSEQ multiplex PCR was the method, and the copy in TCRdb shows in-frame clones only, minus some. Of approximately 180,000 clones in the sample, roughly 79% were seen once. This entry is derived from a study of cytomegalovirus exposure and HLA in healthy donors. The study's findings and limits: Researchers reported in a later analysis that common viral pathogens appeared linked to several top clusters.

CDR1 is LNHDA and CDR2 is SQIVND in the germline V gene (reference sequence). V gave up 3 bases and J gave up 1 base, with 7 bases separating them. This CDR3 spans 14 amino acids. The sample comprised PBMCs. The source of this sequence is a man between 40 and 49 years old in good health and CMV-seropositive. V is TRBV19 and J is TRBJ1-5; a weak D match, TRBD1 (5 bases). The chain's CDR3 is CASSIQGSNQPQHF. The CDR3 DNA reads as TGTGCCAGTAGTATTCAGGGAAGCAATCAGCCCCAGCATTTT.